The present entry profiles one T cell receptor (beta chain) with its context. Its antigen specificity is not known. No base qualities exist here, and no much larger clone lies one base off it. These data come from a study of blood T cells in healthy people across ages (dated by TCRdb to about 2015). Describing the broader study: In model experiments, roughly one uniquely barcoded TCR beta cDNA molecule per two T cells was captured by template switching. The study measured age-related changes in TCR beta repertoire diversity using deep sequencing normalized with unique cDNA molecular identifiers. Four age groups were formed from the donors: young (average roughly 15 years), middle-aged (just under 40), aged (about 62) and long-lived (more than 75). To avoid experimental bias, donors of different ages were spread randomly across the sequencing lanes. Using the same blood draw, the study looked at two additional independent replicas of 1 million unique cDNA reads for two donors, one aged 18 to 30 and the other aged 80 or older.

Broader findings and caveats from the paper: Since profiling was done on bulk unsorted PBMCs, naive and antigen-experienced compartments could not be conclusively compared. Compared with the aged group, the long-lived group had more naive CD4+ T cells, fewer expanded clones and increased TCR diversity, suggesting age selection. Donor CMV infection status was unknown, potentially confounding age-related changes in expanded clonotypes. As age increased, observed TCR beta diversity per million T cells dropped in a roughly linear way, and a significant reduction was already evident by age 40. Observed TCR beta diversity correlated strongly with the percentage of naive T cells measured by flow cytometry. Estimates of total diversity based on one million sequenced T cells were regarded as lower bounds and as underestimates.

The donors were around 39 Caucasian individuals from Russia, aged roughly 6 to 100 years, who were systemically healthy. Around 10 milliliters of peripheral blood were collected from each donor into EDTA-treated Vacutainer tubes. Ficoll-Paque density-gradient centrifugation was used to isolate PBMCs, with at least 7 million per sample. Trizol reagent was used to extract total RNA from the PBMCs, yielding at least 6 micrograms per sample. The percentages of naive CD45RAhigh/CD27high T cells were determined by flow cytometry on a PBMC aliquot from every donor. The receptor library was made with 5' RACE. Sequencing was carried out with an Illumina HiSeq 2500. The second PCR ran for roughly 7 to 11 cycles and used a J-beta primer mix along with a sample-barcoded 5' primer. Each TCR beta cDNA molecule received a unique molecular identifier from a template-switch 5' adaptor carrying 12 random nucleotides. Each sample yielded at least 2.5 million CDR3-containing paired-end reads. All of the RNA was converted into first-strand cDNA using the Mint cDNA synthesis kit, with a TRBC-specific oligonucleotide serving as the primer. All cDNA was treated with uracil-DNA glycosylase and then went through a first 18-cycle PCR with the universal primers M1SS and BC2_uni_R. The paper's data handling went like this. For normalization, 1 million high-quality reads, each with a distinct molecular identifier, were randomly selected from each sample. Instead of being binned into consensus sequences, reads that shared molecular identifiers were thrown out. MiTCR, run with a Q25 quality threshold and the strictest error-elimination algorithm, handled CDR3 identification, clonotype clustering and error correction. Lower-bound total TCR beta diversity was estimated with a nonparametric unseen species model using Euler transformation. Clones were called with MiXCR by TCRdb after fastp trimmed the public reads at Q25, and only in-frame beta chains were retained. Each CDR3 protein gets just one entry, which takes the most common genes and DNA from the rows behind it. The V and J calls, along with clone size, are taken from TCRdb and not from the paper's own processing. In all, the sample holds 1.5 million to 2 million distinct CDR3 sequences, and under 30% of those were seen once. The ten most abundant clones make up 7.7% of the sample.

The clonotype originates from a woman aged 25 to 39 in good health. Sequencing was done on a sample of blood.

The CDR3 is CASSLRDTASTDTQYF. In nucleotide form, the sequence is TGTGCCAGCAGTTTACGGGACACCGCTAGCACAGATACGCAGTATTTT. The rearranged chain carries TRBV12-3 or TRBV12-4 and TRBJ2-3, with TRBD1 as a weak D call on 6 bases. The junction carries 12 bases between V and J, which are trimmed by 2 bases and 0 bases respectively. The CDR3 goes from the cysteine to the phenylalanine over 16 residues. Here the CDR3 DNA is all that survives: 48 bases in frame from base 1.